Only a few counts were recorded for the clone carrying this TCR beta chain. Its specificity is not known. The data derive from a study of response to subunit inactivated influenza vaccine. Broader study findings: Seasonal influenza vaccination, on each occasion, was suggested by the authors to recruit few new T cells.

The CDR3 contains 14 residues. Trimming removed 0 bases at V and 12 bases at J, with 16 bases between. Germline V gene lookup returns CDR1 SGHRS and CDR2 YFSETQ. TCRdb re-called the RT-PCR reads through MiXCR, storing one row per CDR3 protein. Here the sample spans 700,000 to 900,000 distinct CDR3 sequences, approximately 21% being singletons. The clonotype originates from a man aged 50-59 years who received an inactivated influenza vaccine. The gene calls are TRBV5-1 and TRBJ2-1, with D perhaps assigned TRBD1 or TRBD2 (5 bases each). Source: PBMCs from blood, taken roughly 5 days after vaccination. The CDR3 reads CASSLAETGTGQFF. The DNA of the CDR3 is TGCGCCAGCAGCTTGGCCGAGACCGGGACGGGGCAGTTCTTC.